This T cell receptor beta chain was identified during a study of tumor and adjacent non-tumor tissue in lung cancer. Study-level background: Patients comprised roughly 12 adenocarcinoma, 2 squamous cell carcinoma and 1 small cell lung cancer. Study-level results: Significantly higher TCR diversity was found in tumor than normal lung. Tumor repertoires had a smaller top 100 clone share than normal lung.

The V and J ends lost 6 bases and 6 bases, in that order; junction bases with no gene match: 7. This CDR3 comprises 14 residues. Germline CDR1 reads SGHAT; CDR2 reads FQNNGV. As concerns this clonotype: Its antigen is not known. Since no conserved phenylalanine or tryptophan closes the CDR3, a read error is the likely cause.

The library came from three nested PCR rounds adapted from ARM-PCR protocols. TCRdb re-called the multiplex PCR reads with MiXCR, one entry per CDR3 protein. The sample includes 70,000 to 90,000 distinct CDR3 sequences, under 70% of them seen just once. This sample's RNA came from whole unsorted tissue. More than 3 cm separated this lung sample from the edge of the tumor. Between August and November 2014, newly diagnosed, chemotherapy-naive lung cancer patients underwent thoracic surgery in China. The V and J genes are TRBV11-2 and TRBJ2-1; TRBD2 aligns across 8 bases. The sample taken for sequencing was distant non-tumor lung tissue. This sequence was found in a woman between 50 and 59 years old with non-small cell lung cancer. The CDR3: CASRWRLAGNEQFL. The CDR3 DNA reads TGTGCCAGCAGGTGGAGGCTAGCGGGCAATGAGCAGTTCTTA.